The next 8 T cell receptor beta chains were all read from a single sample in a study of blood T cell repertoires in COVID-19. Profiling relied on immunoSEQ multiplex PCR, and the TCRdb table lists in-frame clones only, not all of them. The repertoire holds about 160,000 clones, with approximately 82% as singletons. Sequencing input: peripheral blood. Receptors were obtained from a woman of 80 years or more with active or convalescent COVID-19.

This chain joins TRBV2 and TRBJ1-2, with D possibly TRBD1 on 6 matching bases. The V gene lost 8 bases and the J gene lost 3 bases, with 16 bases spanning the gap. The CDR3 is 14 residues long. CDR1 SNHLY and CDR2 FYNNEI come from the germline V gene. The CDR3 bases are TGTGCCAGCGATCGGGAGGCAGGGGACTATGGCTACACCTTC. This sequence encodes CASDREAGDYGYTF. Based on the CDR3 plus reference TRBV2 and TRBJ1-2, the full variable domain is EPEVTQTPSHQVTQMGQEVILRCVPISNHLYFYWYRQILGQKVEFLVSFYNNEISEKSEIFDDQFSVERPDGSNFTLKIRSTKLEDSAMYFCASDREAGDYGYTFGSGTRLTVV.

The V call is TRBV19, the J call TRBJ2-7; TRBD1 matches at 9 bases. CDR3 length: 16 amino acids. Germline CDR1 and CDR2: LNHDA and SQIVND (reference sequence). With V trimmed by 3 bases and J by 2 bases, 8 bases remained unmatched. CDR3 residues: CASSMDLGTGPYEQYF. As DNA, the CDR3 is TGTGCCAGTAGTATGGATTTGGGGACAGGGCCCTACGAGCAGTACTTC.

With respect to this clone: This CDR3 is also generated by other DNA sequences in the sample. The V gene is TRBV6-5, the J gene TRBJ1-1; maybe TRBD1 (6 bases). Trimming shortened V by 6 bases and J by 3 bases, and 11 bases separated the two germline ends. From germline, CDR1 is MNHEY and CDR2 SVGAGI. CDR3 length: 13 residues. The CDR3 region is CASSPPGDTEAFF. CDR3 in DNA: TGTGCCAGCAGCCCCCCAGGGGACACTGAAGCTTTCTTT.

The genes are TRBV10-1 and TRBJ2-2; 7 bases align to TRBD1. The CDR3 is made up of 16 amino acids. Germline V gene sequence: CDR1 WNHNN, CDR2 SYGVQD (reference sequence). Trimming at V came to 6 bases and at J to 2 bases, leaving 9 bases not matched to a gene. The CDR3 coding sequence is TGCGCCAGCAGCGCCCGCGCAGGGGGAAACACCGGGGAGCTGTTTTTT. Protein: CASSARAGGNTGELFF.

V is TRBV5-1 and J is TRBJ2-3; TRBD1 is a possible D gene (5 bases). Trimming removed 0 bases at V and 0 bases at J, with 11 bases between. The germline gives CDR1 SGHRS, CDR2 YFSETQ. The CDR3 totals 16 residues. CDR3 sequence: CASSLGTGISTDTQYF. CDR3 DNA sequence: TGCGCCAGCAGCTTGGGTACAGGTATTAGCACAGATACGCAGTATTTT.

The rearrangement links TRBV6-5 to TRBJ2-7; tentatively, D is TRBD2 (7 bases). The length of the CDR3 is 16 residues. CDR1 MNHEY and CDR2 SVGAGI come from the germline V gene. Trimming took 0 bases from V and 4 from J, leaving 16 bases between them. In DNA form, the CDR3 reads TGTGCCAGCAGTTACTCGGGGGGGCAGGGGAGGTACGAGCAGTACTTC. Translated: CASSYSGGQGRYEQYF.

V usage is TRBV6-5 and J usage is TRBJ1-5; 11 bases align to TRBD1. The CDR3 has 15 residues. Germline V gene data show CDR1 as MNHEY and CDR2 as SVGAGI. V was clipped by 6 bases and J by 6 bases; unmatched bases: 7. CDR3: CASRETGTGGQPQHF. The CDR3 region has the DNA TGTGCCAGCAGGGAGACCGGGACAGGGGGTCAGCCCCAGCATTTT.

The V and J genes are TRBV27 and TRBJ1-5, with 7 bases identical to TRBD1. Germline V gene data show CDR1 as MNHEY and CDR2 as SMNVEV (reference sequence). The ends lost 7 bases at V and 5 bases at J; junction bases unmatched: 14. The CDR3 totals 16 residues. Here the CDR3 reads CASTFRTGMDYQPQHF. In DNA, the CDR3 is TGTGCCAGCACCTTTCGGACAGGAATGGACTATCAGCCCCAGCATTTT.